In this sample, the clone carrying this TCR beta chain turned up a few times. The record originates from a study of early T cells in non-severe SARS-CoV-2 infection. Each CDR3 protein gets one entry after TCRdb re-called the 5' RACE reads with MiXCR. The sample lists more than 95,000 distinct CDR3 sequences, 16% seen once, with about 1.3% in the top ten. The TCR comes from an adult who was a healthcare worker with PCR-confirmed SARS-CoV-2 infection or an uninfected control (not recorded which). Source material: whole blood.

CDR3 in DNA: TGTGCCAGTAGTATCGGGACAGCCTATGGCTACACCTTC. Residues: CASSIGTAYGYTF. This chain joins TRBV19 and TRBJ1-2; TRBD1 agrees at 7 bases. J was trimmed by 4 bases and V by 3 bases; bases with no gene match: 2. This CDR3 spans 13 amino acids. Germline CDR1 and CDR2: LNHDA and SQIVND (reference sequence). Filled out from reference TRBV19 and TRBJ1-2, the complete variable domain reads DGGITQSPKYLFRKEGQNVTLSCEQNLNHDAMYWYRQDPGQGLRLIYYSQIVNDFQKGDIAEGYSVSREKKESFPLTVTSAQKNPTAFYLCASSIGTAYGYTFGSGTRLTVV.